This TCR beta chain stems from a study of T-cell reconstitution after alpha-beta-depleted transplantation in children. For TCRbeta, the library was prepared with unique molecular identifiers. A single record per CDR3 protein comes from TCRdb applying MiXCR to the PCR reads. This table has approximately 500,000 distinct CDR3 sequences, roughly a tenth appearing once. Whole-study results and caveats: From newly produced T cells came most of the T-cell counts and diversity one year after transplant. About two months after transplant, alpha-beta T cells reportedly came from several hundred expanded graft clones. Some patients' high day-60 TCRbeta diversity was attributed to recipient cells surviving conditioning.

This clonotype was picked up many times. What it binds is unknown. This sequence was found in a child under 10 years old with inherited bone marrow failure, due to receive a stem cell transplant. The input for sequencing was PBMCs, taken before TCRalphabeta/CD19-depleted stem cell transplant.

This CDR3 is CACQVTGDSNQPQHF. The CDR3 DNA is TGTGCCTGCCAAGTAACAGGAGATAGCAATCAGCCCCAGCATTTT. V usage is TRBV30 and J usage is TRBJ1-5; perhaps TRBD1 as D (5 bases). V was pared by 6 bases and J by 0 bases, with 15 bases between. The CDR3 sequence is 15 residues long. Germline-derived CDR1 and CDR2 are GTSNPN and SVGIG (reference sequence).